The T cell receptor beta chain under discussion was sequenced for a study of blood T cell repertoires in COVID-19 (dated by TCRdb to the early 2020s). Concerning the study at large: Collaborator samples came from the United States, Italy and Spain and covered acute and convalescent phases of COVID-19. Samples were obtained from the ongoing ImmuneRACE study (first 160 participants) and from roughly 1,300 subjects provided by 6 global collaborators. The material from the prospective study consisted of cDNA or gDNA derived from T cells, B-cell-depleted T cells, or PBMCs. Where available, HLA class I and class II types were obtained from metadata supplied by the sample provider rather than from assay-based typing. The repertoires were released in a freely available public database intended as a resource for research on the immune response to SARS-CoV-2. A de-identified subject ID, COVID-19 status, age in years and sex were almost always included in the sample metadata. The dataset comprised deeply sampled blood TCRbeta repertoires from subjects exposed to, actively infected with, or recovered from COVID-19.

Measured from the cysteine to the phenylalanine, the CDR3 is 18 residues long. Only the CDR3 DNA stays, 54 bases, in frame from base 1. The study at large found these results: The amount of clinical and demographic metadata varied by source and participant and was provided uncurated.

Each collaborating institution followed its own protocols to collect whole blood in K2EDTA tubes. Collaborator samples were shipped for TCRbeta analysis as frozen whole blood, isolated PBMCs, or DNA extracted from either sample type. TCRbeta CDR3 regions were amplified from genomic DNA using the immunoSEQ Assay, a bias-controlled multiplex PCR. In the original analysis: Nucleated cell counts per sample were estimated from amplification of reference gene primers within the assay. To quantify the absolute abundance of each unique TCRbeta CDR3 rearrangement, sequence reads were collapsed and filtered. For each sample, productive Simpson clonality was calculated as the square root of Simpson's diversity index across productive rearrangements. Sourced from immuneACCESS, this table was stored by TCRdb with only in-frame sequences that have V and J called. A share of the clones is absent; for the studies checked, an unresolved V gene accounts for under half, and the remainder has no known explanation. That table is the source of V, J and clone size, and D and trimming were worked out from the DNA. This sample gives approximately 74,000 clones in total; around 90% of them show up just once. The ten top clones hold 5.5% to 7.5% of the sample.

With regard to this clone: Its antigen remains unidentified. Nothing much larger sits one base from this clone, and base qualities are not available.

The sequencing input was peripheral blood. The clonotype comes from a man between 65 and 85 years old with acute or convalescent COVID-19. The V gene is TRBV21-1 and the J gene is TRBJ2-4; TRBD1 is taken as the D call from the table, unchecked against the DNA. TRBV21-1 is a recognized pseudogene. The nucleotide sequence reads TGTGCCAGCAGCACCCAAGAGGACAGGGAACGTCCCAAAAACATTCAGTACTTC. This encodes CASSTQEDRERPKNIQYF.